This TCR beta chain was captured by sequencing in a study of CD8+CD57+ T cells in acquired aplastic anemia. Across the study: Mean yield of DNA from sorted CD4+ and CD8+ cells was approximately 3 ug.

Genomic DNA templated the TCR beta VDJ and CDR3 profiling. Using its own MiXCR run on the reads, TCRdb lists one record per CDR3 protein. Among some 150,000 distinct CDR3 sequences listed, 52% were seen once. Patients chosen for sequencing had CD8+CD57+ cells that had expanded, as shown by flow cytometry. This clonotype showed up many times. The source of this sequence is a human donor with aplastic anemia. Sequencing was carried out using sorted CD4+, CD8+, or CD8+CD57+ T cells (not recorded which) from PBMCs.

Here the CDR3 DNA reads TGTGCCAGCAGCCAAGGGGGGTATAATTCACCCCTCCACTTT. This codes for CASSQGGYNSPLHF. This chain connects TRBV6-1 to TRBJ1-6; maybe TRBD1 (6 bases). This CDR3 has 14 amino acids. Trimming cost V 6 bases and J 4 bases, with 10 bases left between them. The germline CDR1 and CDR2 sequences are MNHNS and SASEGT.